The source of this T cell receptor beta chain is a study of blood T cell repertoires in COVID-19. Study context: Nucleic acid was either cDNA or gDNA, and it came from T cells, B-cell-depleted T cells, or PBMCs.

Participants were placed into cohorts based on the clinical history they reported. Per the study methods: Quantification of nucleated cells was approximated via reference gene primer amplification. Using immunoSEQ multiplex PCR, the repertoire was profiled, and TCRdb retains in-frame clones only, with some absent. V, J and clone size were drawn from that table, and D and trimming were deduced from the DNA. The sample has a few hundred thousand clones, 90% seen once. Germline V gene data show CDR1 as SQVTM and CDR2 as ANQGSEA. With 4 bases removed from V and 10 bases from J, the gap between germline ends came to 19 bases. This CDR3 is built from 13 residues.

The chain is built from TRBV29-1 and TRBJ1-1; weak D call: TRBD1 (6 bases). The sequence derives from a man younger than 30 who had recovered from COVID-19. Sequenced: PBMCs or T cells enriched from blood (not recorded which). The DNA for the CDR3 is TGCAGCGTTGTTTTCGAGAGGATCAGGGGAGCTTTCTTT. The encoded protein is CSVVFERIRGAFF. Drawing the rest from reference TRBV29-1 and TRBJ1-1, the complete variable domain is SAVISQKPSRDICQRGTSLTIQCQVDSQVTMMFWYRQQPGQSLTLIATANQGSEATYESGFVIDKFPISRPNLTFSTLTVSNMSPEDSSIYLCSVVFERIRGAFFGQGTRLTVV.